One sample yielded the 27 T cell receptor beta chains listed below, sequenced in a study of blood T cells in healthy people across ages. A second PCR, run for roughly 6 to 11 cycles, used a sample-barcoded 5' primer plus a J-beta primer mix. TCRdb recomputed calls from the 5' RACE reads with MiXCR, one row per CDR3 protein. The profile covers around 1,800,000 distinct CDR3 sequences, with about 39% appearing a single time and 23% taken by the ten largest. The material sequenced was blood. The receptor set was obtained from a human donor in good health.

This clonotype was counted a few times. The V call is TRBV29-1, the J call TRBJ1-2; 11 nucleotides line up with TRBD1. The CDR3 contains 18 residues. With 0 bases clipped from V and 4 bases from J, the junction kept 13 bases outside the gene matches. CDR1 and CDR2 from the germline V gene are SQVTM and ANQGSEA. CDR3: CSVEDFGAGQGEVYGYTF. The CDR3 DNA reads TGCAGCGTTGAAGATTTTGGGGCGGGACAGGGGGAAGTCTATGGCTACACCTTC.

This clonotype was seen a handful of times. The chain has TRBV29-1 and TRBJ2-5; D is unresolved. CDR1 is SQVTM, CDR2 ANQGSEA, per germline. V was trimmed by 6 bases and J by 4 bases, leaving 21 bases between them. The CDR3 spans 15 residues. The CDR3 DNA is TGCAGCGTAGGACGGGCAAACCTCCCACGAGAGACCCAGTACTTC. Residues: CSVGRANLPRETQYF.

The CDR3 protein is CASSYEGADTQYF. The CDR3 DNA follows: TGTGCCAGCAGTTACGAGGGGGCGGATACGCAGTATTTT. V usage is TRBV9 and J usage is TRBJ2-3; 7 bases line up with TRBD1. The germline CDR1 and CDR2 sequences are SGDLS and YYNGEE. The V gene end was trimmed by 5 bases and the J gene end by 6 bases; junction bases not matched to a gene: 6. The CDR3 is made up of 13 amino acids. Full variable domain (rest looked up from reference TRBV9 and TRBJ2-3): DSGVTQTPKHLITATGQRVTLRCSPRSGDLSVYWYQQSLDQGLQFLIQYYNGEERAKGNILERFSAQQFPDLHSELNLSSLELGDSALYFCASSYEGADTQYFGPGTRLTVL.

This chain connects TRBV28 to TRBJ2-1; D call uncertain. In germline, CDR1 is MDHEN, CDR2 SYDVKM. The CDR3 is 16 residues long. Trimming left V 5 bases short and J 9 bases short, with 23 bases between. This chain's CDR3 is CASSLTPLQTRGEQFF. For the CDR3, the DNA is TGTGCCAGCAGTCTCACCCCACTACAGACTCGTGGTGAGCAGTTCTTC.

The CDR3 DNA reads TGCGCCAGCAGCCAACTGCTTAACGGGGGGGACTATAGCAATCAGCCCCAGCATTTT. This codes for CASSQLLNGGDYSNQPQHF. The V call is TRBV4-3, the J call TRBJ1-5; tentative D call: TRBD1 (5 bases). The CDR3 spans 19 residues. Germline V gene lookup returns CDR1 LGHNA and CDR2 YSLEER. Trimming removed 2 bases at V and 0 bases at J, with 20 bases between.

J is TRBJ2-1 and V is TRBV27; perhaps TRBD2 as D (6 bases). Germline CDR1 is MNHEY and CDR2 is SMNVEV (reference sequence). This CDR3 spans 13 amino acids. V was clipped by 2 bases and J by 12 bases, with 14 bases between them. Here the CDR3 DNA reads TGTGCCAGCAGTTTAAGAGCGGGTCAGGGGCAGTTCTTC. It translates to CASSLRAGQGQFF.

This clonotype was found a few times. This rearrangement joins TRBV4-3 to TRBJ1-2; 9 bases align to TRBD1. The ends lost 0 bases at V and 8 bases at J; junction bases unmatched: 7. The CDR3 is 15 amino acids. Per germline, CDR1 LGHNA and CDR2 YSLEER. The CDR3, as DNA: TGCGCCAGCAGCCAAGATGGGACAGGGCCCCTCGGCTACACCTTC. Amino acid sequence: CASSQDGTGPLGYTF.

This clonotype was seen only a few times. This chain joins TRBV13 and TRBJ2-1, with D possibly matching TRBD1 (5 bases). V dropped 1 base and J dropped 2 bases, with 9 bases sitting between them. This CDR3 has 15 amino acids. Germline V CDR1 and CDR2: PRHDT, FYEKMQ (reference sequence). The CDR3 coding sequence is TGTGCCAGCAGCTTAGATGCAGGGCCCTACAATGAGCAGTTCTTC. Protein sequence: CASSLDAGPYNEQFF.

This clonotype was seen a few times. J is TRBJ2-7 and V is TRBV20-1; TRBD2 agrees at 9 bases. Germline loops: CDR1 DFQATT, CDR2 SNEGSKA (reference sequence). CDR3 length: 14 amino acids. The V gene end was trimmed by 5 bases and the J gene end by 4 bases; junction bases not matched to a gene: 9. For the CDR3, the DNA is TGCAGTGCTGCCCGGGCGGGGGGGGTTTACGAGCAGTACTTC. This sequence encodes CSAARAGGVYEQYF.

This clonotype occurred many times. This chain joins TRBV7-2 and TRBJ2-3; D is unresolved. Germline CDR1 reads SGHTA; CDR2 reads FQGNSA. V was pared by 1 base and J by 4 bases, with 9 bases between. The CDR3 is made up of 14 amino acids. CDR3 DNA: TGTGCCAGCAGCTTAGGTGGCTTTTCAGATACGCAGTATTTT. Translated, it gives CASSLGGFSDTQYF.

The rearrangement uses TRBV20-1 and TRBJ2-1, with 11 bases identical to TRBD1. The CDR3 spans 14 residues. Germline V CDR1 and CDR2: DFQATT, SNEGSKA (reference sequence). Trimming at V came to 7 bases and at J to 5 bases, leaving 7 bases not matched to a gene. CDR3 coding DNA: TGCAGTGGCATCCGGGACAGGGGGAACAATGAGCAGTTCTTC. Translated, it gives CSGIRDRGNNEQFF.

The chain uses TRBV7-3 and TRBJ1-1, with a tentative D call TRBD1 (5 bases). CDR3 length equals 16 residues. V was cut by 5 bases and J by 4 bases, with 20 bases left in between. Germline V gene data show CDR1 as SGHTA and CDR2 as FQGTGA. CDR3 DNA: TGTGCCAGCAGCCGCCAACCGACAGCCGGGGGCACTGAAGCTTTCTTT. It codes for CASSRQPTAGGTEAFF. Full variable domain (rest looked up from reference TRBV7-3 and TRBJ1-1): GAGVSQTPSNKVTEKGKYVELRCDPISGHTALYWYRQSLGQGPEFLIYFQGTGAADDSGLPNDRFFAVRPEGSVSTLKIQRTERGDSAVYLCASSRQPTAGGTEAFFGQGTRLTVV.

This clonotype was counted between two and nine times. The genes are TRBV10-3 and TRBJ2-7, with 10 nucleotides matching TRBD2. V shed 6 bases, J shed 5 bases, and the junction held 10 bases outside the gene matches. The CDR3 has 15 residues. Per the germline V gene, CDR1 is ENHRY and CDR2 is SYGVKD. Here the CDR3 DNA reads TGTGCCATCAGACCTAGCGGGGGAGTAAGTCACGAGCAGTACTTC. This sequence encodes CAIRPSGGVSHEQYF.

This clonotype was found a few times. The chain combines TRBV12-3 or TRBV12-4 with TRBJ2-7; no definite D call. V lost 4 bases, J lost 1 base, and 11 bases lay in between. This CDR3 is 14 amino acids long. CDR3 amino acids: CASSYLPKSYEQYF. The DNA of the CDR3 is TGTGCCAGCAGTTATTTGCCGAAGTCCTACGAGCAGTACTTC.

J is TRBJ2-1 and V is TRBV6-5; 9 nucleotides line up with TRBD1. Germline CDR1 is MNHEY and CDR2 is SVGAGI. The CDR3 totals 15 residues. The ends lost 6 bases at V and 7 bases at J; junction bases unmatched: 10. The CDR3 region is CASRTTWTGANEQFF. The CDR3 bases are TGTGCCAGCAGGACAACCTGGACAGGGGCGAATGAGCAGTTCTTC.

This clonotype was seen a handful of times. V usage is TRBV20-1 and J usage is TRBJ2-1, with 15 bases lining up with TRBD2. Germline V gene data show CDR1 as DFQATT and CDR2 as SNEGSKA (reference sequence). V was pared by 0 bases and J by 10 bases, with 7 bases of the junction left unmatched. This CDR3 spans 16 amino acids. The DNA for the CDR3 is TGCAGTGCTAGAGACCGGACTAGCGGGGGGGCAGGCGAGCAGTTCTTC. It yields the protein CSARDRTSGGAGEQFF.

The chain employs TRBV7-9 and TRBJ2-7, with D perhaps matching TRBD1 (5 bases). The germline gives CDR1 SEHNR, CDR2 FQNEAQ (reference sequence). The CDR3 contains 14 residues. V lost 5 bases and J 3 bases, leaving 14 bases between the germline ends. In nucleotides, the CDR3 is TGTGCCAGCAGCCCGCCAAGAGACAGCTACGAGCAGTACTTC. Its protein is CASSPPRDSYEQYF.

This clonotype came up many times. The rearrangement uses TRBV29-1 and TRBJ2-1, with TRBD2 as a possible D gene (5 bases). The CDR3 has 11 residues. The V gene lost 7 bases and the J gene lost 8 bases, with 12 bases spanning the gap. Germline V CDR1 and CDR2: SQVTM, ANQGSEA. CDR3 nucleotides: TGCAGCGGAACTAGTTCCGATGAGCAGTTCTTC. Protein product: CSGTSSDEQFF.

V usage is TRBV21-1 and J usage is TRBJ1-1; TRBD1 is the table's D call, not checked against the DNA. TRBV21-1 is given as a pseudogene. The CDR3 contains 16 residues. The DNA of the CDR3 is TGTGCCAGCAGCAGACCACAGGGCAGGGGGAATACTGAAGCTTTCTTT. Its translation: CASSRPQGRGNTEAFF.

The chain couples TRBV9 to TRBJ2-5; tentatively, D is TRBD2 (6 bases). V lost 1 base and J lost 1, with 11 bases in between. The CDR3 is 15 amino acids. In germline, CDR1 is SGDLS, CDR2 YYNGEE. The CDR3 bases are TGTGCCAGCAGCGTACGGGGGACGATCCAAGAGACCCAGTACTTC. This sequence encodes CASSVRGTIQETQYF.

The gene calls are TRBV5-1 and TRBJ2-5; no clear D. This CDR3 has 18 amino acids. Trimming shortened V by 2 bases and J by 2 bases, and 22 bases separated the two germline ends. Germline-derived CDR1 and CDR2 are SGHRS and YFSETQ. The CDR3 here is CASSLWQRHGLGQETQYF. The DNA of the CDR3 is TGCGCCAGCAGCTTATGGCAGCGCCACGGATTGGGACAAGAGACCCAGTACTTC.

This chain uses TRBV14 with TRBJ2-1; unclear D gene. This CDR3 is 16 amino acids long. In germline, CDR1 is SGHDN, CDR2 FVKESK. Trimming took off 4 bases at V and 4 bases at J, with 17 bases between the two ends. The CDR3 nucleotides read TGTGCCAGCAGCCTCCCCGGTTATCAGGTTTACAATGAGCAGTTCTTC. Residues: CASSLPGYQVYNEQFF.

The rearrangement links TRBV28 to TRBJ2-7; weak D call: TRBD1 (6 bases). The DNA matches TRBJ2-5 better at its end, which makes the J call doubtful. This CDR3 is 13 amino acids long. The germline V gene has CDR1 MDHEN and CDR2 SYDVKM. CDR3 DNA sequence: TGTGCCAGCAGTTTGGACAGCTCTGAGACCCAGTACTTC. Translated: CASSLDSSETQYF.

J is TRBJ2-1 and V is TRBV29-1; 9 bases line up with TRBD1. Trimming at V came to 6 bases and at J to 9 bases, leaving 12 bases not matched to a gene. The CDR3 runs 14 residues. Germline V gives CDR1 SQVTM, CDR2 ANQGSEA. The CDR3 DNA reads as TGCAGCGTCGCCCCGGGACAGGGTACCCGTGAGCAGTTCTTC. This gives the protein CSVAPGQGTREQFF.

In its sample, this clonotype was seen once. CDR3 DNA sequence: TGTGCCAGCAGCTTAGCGGACGTGGGCGGGGAGCTGTTTTTT. Translation: CASSLADVGGELFF. This chain links TRBV7-2 with TRBJ2-2; D unclear. The V end lost 0 bases, the J end lost 7 bases, and 9 bases lay between the germline ends. Germline V lookup: CDR1 SGHTA, CDR2 FQGNSA. This CDR3 comprises 14 residues.

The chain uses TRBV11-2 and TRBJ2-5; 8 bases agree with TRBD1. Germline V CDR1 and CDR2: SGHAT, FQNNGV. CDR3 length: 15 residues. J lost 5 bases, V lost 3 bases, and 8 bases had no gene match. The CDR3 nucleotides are TGTGCCAGCAGCTTGAGGACAGGGTGGAAGGAGACCCAGTACTTC. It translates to CASSLRTGWKETQYF. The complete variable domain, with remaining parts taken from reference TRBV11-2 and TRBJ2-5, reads EAGVAQSPRYKIIEKRQSVAFWCNPISGHATLYWYQQILGQGPKLLIQFQNNGVVDDSQLPKDRFSAERLKGVDSTLKIQPAKLEDSAVYLCASSLRTGWKETQYFGPGTRLLVL.

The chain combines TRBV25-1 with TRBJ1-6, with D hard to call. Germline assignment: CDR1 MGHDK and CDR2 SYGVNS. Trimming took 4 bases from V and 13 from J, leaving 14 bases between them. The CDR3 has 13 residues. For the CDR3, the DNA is TGTGCCAGCAGTGCCCCGGGAATTCACCCCCTCCACTTT. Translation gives CASSAPGIHPLHF.